This T cell receptor (beta chain) was obtained from a study of patients and donors after allogeneic stem cell transplantation. Looked up from germline, CDR1 is SEHNR and CDR2 is FQNEAQ (reference sequence). The CDR3 consists of 17 residues. Trimming took 0 bases from V and 3 from J; bases not matched to a gene: 10. MiXCR was run by TCRdb on the RT-PCR reads, yielding one entry per CDR3 protein. The table lists about 160,000 distinct CDR3 sequences, 30% to 45% of them singletons. This clonotype has only a few counts. The sample taken for sequencing was blood, either unsorted or a sorted T cell fraction (not recorded which). The clonotype comes from a human donor who was either an allogeneic HSCT recipient or a stem cell or donor lymphocyte infusion donor (not recorded which). It is not recorded whose cells these are; they may come from a transplant donor. This chain uses TRBV7-9 with TRBJ1-1; 7 nucleotides match TRBD1. The CDR3 here is CASSLAAGRGIDTEAFF. The CDR3 DNA reads as TGTGCCAGCAGCTTAGCGGCCGGCAGGGGGATAGACACTGAAGCTTTCTTT. Full variable domain (remainder filled in from reference TRBV7-9 and TRBJ1-1): DTGVSQNPRHKITKRGQNVTFRCDPISEHNRLYWYRQTLGQGPEFLTYFQNEAQLEKSRLLSDRFSAERPKGSFSTLEIQRTEQGDSAMYLCASSLAAGRGIDTEAFFGQGTRLTVV.